The rows below give T cell receptor beta chains drawn from one sample of a study of PD-1 blockade in classical Hodgkin lymphoma. TCRdb keeps only in-frame clones here, not all; method: immunoSEQ multiplex PCR. The profile shows almost 100,000 clones, about nine tenths of them singletons. Sequenced material: peripheral blood mononuclear cells (PBMCs), taken at baseline. The origin of the receptors is a human donor with classical Hodgkin lymphoma. Each CDR3 is given with its conserved first and last residue. Fields, in order: CDR3 DNA, CDR3 protein, clone size, V gene, D gene, J gene. A D gene is named only where the DNA matches it firmly. Clone size, where shown, is once, few, many, or a class for clones that have expanded.

CDR3nt: TGTGCCAGCAGTTCCCGTCAGGGGCTGAGCACTGAAGCTTTCTTT
CDR3aa: CASSSRQGLSTEAFF
abundance: NA
v_gene: TRBV27
d_gene: NA
j_gene: TRBJ1-1

CDR3nt: TGTGCCAGCAGTTCGCCCGACAGTACCTACGAGCAGTACTTC
CDR3aa: CASSSPDSTYEQYF
abundance: NA
v_gene: TRBV28
d_gene: NA
j_gene: TRBJ2-7

CDR3nt: TGTGCCAGCAGTCAAAGCTACGAGCAGTACTTC
CDR3aa: CASSQSYEQYF
abundance: NA
v_gene: TRBV28
d_gene: NA
j_gene: TRBJ2-7

CDR3nt: TGCGCCAGCAGCTTCGCGGTCCAGGGCCCGACCGGGGAGCTGTTTTTT
CDR3aa: CASSFAVQGPTGELFF
abundance: NA
v_gene: TRBV5-1
d_gene: NA
j_gene: TRBJ2-2

CDR3nt: TGTGCCAGCAAGAGGACAGGGCCACCTGGGGCCAACGTCCTGACTTTC
CDR3aa: CASKRTGPPGANVLTF
abundance: once
v_gene: TRBV27
d_gene: TRBD1
j_gene: TRBJ2-6

CDR3nt: TGTGCCAGCAGCCGAGTTATAAGGGCCGGGGAGCTGTTTTTT
CDR3aa: CASSRVIRAGELFF
abundance: few
v_gene: TRBV6-5
d_gene: NA
j_gene: TRBJ2-2

CDR3nt: TGTGCCAGGTCCGGGACTAGATCTGAGCAGTTCTTC
CDR3aa: CARSGTRSEQFF
abundance: NA
v_gene: TRBV5-8
d_gene: TRBD2
j_gene: TRBJ2-1

CDR3nt: TGTGCCAGCAGATCGGGGGGGTCCTACGAGCAGTACTTC
CDR3aa: CASRSGGSYEQYF
abundance: NA
v_gene: TRBV5-4
d_gene: TRBD2
j_gene: TRBJ2-7

CDR3nt: TGTGCCAGCAGTTCTCAGACTAGCGGGATATTCACAGATACGCAGTATTTT
CDR3aa: CASSSQTSGIFTDTQYF
abundance: NA
v_gene: TRBV2
d_gene: TRBD2
j_gene: TRBJ2-3

CDR3nt: TGTGCCAGCATTGAGGGGCGGTTGGGAAAACTGTTTTTT
CDR3aa: CASIEGRLGKLFF
abundance: NA
v_gene: TRBV28
d_gene: NA
j_gene: TRBJ1-4

CDR3nt: TGTGCCAGCAGCAAAGGCCTAGCGGGAGTTAATGAGCAGTTCTTC
CDR3aa: CASSKGLAGVNEQFF
abundance: NA
v_gene: TRBV9
d_gene: TRBD2
j_gene: TRBJ2-1

CDR3nt: TGTGCCAGCAGCCTGACCGAAAACACTGAAGCTTTCTTT
CDR3aa: CASSLTENTEAFF
abundance: NA
v_gene: TRBV5-4
d_gene: NA
j_gene: TRBJ1-1

CDR3nt: TGTGCCAGCAGCTTAGAGATAGTTAGCGGGAGAAAGACCCAGTACTTC
CDR3aa: CASSLEIVSGRKTQYF
abundance: NA
v_gene: TRBV7-8
d_gene: TRBD2
j_gene: TRBJ2-5

CDR3nt: TGTGCCAGCTCACCACCAGTCCGCGGGAGTCCTGCAACACCTTACGAGCAGTACTTC
CDR3aa: CASSPPVRGSPATPYEQYF
abundance: NA
v_gene: TRBV18
d_gene: TRBD2
j_gene: TRBJ2-7

CDR3nt: TGTGCCAGCAGCCAAGACGGAGACAGGTTCTTC
CDR3aa: CASSQDGDRFF
abundance: once
v_gene: TRBV4-2
d_gene: NA
j_gene: TRBJ2-1

CDR3nt: TGTGCCAGCAGCCGCGGGACAGACTACGAGCAGTACTTC
CDR3aa: CASSRGTDYEQYF
abundance: NA
v_gene: TRBV6-5
d_gene: NA
j_gene: TRBJ2-7

CDR3nt: TGTGCCAGCAGCTTCCGTTTTGGCCGGGAACCAGAGGTCTACGAGCAGTACTTC
CDR3aa: CASSFRFGREPEVYEQYF
abundance: NA
v_gene: TRBV5-7
d_gene: NA
j_gene: TRBJ2-7

CDR3nt: TGCAGCGTTGAAGACTACTCCAGGGAGCAGTTCTTC
CDR3aa: CSVEDYSREQFF
abundance: NA
v_gene: TRBV29-1
d_gene: NA
j_gene: TRBJ2-1

CDR3nt: TGTGCCAGCAGGGGGGGACTAGCGGGAGTAGAGACCCAGTACTTC
CDR3aa: CASRGGLAGVETQYF
abundance: NA
v_gene: TRBV5-8
d_gene: TRBD2
j_gene: TRBJ2-5

CDR3nt: TGTGCCAGTAGTATCCCCGGGCAGAGATACGAGCAGTACTTC
CDR3aa: CASSIPGQRYEQYF
abundance: NA
v_gene: TRBV19
d_gene: NA
j_gene: TRBJ2-7

CDR3nt: TGTGCCAGCAGGGTTGGGACGCATAGCAATCAGCCCCAGCATTTT
CDR3aa: CASRVGTHSNQPQHF
abundance: NA
v_gene: TRBV2
d_gene: NA
j_gene: TRBJ1-5

CDR3nt: TGTGCCAGCAGCCAACCGGGACTAGCGTCTCTTAATGAGCAGTTCTTC
CDR3aa: CASSQPGLASLNEQFF
abundance: NA
v_gene: TRBV5-6
d_gene: TRBD2
j_gene: TRBJ2-1

CDR3nt: TGCAGCGTTGGGAGACTAGCGGCAAGCCGGAACACCGGGGAGCTGTTTTTT
CDR3aa: CSVGRLAASRNTGELFF
abundance: NA
v_gene: TRBV29-1
d_gene: TRBD2
j_gene: TRBJ2-2

CDR3nt: TGTGCCATACGGCAGTCGAACACCGGGGAGCTGTTTTTT
CDR3aa: CAIRQSNTGELFF
abundance: few
v_gene: TRBV6-5
d_gene: NA
j_gene: TRBJ2-2

CDR3nt: TGCGCCAGCAGTATGGGCGGGGGCACCCCCCCCTACGAGCAGTACTTC
CDR3aa: CASSMGGGTPPYEQYF
abundance: NA
v_gene: TRBV10-1
d_gene: NA
j_gene: TRBJ2-7

CDR3nt: TGTGCCAGCAGCTCCCCGGGCCCTTCCCGTGGCGAGCAGTACTTC
CDR3aa: CASSSPGPSRGEQYF
abundance: NA
v_gene: TRBV7-8
d_gene: NA
j_gene: TRBJ2-7

CDR3nt: TGTGCCAGCAGTTTGGTTGGGAGGGGGGCTGTTAATCAGCCCCAGCATTTT
CDR3aa: CASSLVGRGAVNQPQHF
abundance: NA
v_gene: TRBV28
d_gene: NA
j_gene: TRBJ1-5

CDR3nt: TGCAGCGCCGGGTCACTCCGAGCGGGAGATACGCAGTATTTT
CDR3aa: CSAGSLRAGDTQYF
abundance: NA
v_gene: TRBV29-1
d_gene: NA
j_gene: TRBJ2-3

CDR3nt: TGTGCCAGCAGCCAACCGGGACAGGGGGCTACGGGAAACACCATATATTTT
CDR3aa: CASSQPGQGATGNTIYF
abundance: NA
v_gene: TRBV7-3
d_gene: TRBD1
j_gene: TRBJ1-3

CDR3nt: TGTGCCAGCACCGAGACCGGGAGCTTCTATGGCTACACCTTC
CDR3aa: CASTETGSFYGYTF
abundance: NA
v_gene: TRBV6-5
d_gene: NA
j_gene: TRBJ1-2

CDR3nt: TGTGCCAGCAGCTTAGTTGGGGGGGAAGAGCAGTTCTTC
CDR3aa: CASSLVGGEEQFF
abundance: NA
v_gene: TRBV7-9
d_gene: TRBD2
j_gene: TRBJ2-1

CDR3nt: TGTGCCAGCAGCGGCCGGGACAGGGGCCGGGGAGAGACCCAGTACTTC
CDR3aa: CASSGRDRGRGETQYF
abundance: NA
v_gene: TRBV5-4
d_gene: TRBD1
j_gene: TRBJ2-5

CDR3nt: TGTGCCAGCAGCCAAGAACCCAACTATGGCTACACCTTC
CDR3aa: CASSQEPNYGYTF
abundance: NA
v_gene: TRBV4-2
d_gene: NA
j_gene: TRBJ1-2

CDR3nt: TGTGCCTGGAGTTTAGGGGGGGTTGATGAAGCTTTCTTT
CDR3aa: CAWSLGGVDEAFF
abundance: NA
v_gene: TRBV30
d_gene: NA
j_gene: TRBJ1-1

CDR3nt: TGTGCCAGCAGTTACGGGGGGGGACCTAATGAAAAACTGTTTTTT
CDR3aa: CASSYGGGPNEKLFF
abundance: NA
v_gene: TRBV6-5
d_gene: NA
j_gene: TRBJ1-4

CDR3nt: TGTGCCAGCAGGCCCGGATACAATCAGCCCCAGCATTTT
CDR3aa: CASRPGYNQPQHF
abundance: NA
v_gene: TRBV2
d_gene: NA
j_gene: TRBJ1-5

CDR3nt: TGTGCCAGCACCACCAATTACGAGCAGTACTTC
CDR3aa: CASTTNYEQYF
abundance: once
v_gene: TRBV27
d_gene: NA
j_gene: TRBJ2-7

CDR3nt: TGTGCCAGCAGCTTAGGGACAACCTACGAGCAGTACTTC
CDR3aa: CASSLGTTYEQYF
abundance: NA
v_gene: TRBV11-2
d_gene: NA
j_gene: TRBJ2-7

CDR3nt: TGTGCCAGCAGTTTGAGGGTCGTCTATGGGGAGACCCAGTACTTC
CDR3aa: CASSLRVVYGETQYF
abundance: NA
v_gene: TRBV28
d_gene: NA
j_gene: TRBJ2-5

CDR3nt: TGTGCCAGCAGCTCCAGGGGGCGCGGCGGACCGAACACTGAAGCTTTCTTT
CDR3aa: CASSSRGRGGPNTEAFF
abundance: NA
v_gene: TRBV7-9
d_gene: TRBD1
j_gene: TRBJ1-1

CDR3nt: TGTGCCAGCAGTTTGCCGGGGAAGGGCGAGCAGTACTTC
CDR3aa: CASSLPGKGEQYF
abundance: NA
v_gene: TRBV27
d_gene: NA
j_gene: TRBJ2-7

CDR3nt: TGTGCCAGCAGTTTCCATCCCGGGACAGGGGGGAGCGAGCAGTACTTC
CDR3aa: CASSFHPGTGGSEQYF
abundance: NA
v_gene: TRBV27
d_gene: TRBD1
j_gene: TRBJ2-7

CDR3nt: TGTGCCATTGGGGGAACCGGGGAGCTGTTTTTT
CDR3aa: CAIGGTGELFF
abundance: NA
v_gene: TRBV7-9
d_gene: NA
j_gene: TRBJ2-2

CDR3nt: TGTGCCAGCAGCTTAGTTGCGACAGGGAGGGATCAGCCCCAGCATTTT
CDR3aa: CASSLVATGRDQPQHF
abundance: NA
v_gene: TRBV7-8
d_gene: TRBD1
j_gene: TRBJ1-5

CDR3nt: TGTGCCAGCAGCCGGGTGGGGGAGACCCAGTACTTC
CDR3aa: CASSRVGETQYF
abundance: NA
v_gene: TRBV2
d_gene: NA
j_gene: TRBJ2-5

CDR3nt: TGTGCCAGCAGCTTCCTCCTCACAGATACGCAGTATTTT
CDR3aa: CASSFLLTDTQYF
abundance: NA
v_gene: TRBV5-6
d_gene: NA
j_gene: TRBJ2-3

CDR3nt: TGTGCCAGCAGGGGGACACTAAACAATGAGCAGTTCTTC
CDR3aa: CASRGTLNNEQFF
abundance: NA
v_gene: TRBV6-5
d_gene: NA
j_gene: TRBJ2-1

CDR3nt: TGTGCCAGCAGTTTATTAGCCGGGAGAAAGACCTACGAGCAGTACTTC
CDR3aa: CASSLLAGRKTYEQYF
abundance: NA
v_gene: TRBV27
d_gene: NA
j_gene: TRBJ2-7

CDR3nt: TGTGCCAGCAGTCCCCGGGGATCGAATCAGCCCCAGCATTTT
CDR3aa: CASSPRGSNQPQHF
abundance: NA
v_gene: TRBV28
d_gene: NA
j_gene: TRBJ1-5

CDR3nt: TGTGCCAGCAGTTTATATGGGGTTCTCACCGGGGAGCTGTTTTTT
CDR3aa: CASSLYGVLTGELFF
abundance: NA
v_gene: TRBV27
d_gene: NA
j_gene: TRBJ2-2

CDR3nt: TGTGCTAGCAGCCGCCGCGGGAATGACAATGAGCAGTTCTTC
CDR3aa: CASSRRGNDNEQFF
abundance: NA
v_gene: TRBV7-7
d_gene: NA
j_gene: TRBJ2-1